The 18 T cell receptor beta chains in this list originate from one sample, sequenced in a study of blood T cell repertoires in COVID-19. Profiling relied on immunoSEQ multiplex PCR, and the TCRdb table lists in-frame clones only, not all of them. Found here are about 270,000 clones, 75% to 90% of them singletons; the top ten hold 2% to 3%. Sequences were obtained from PBMCs or T cells enriched from blood (not recorded which). Receptors were obtained from a woman between 18 and 30 years old who had recovered from COVID-19.

The chain joins TRBV19 to TRBJ1-2; 11 bases are shared with TRBD1. The junction had 12 bases not matched to a gene; V was cut back by 8 bases and J by 7 bases. Germline V gene sequence: CDR1 LNHDA, CDR2 SQIVND (reference sequence). This CDR3 is built from 15 residues. The CDR3 DNA is TGTGCCAGTGGGACAGGGGGAGGAATCTATGGTGGCTACACCTTC. As protein: CASGTGGGIYGGYTF.

The rearrangement uses TRBV7-8 and TRBJ2-2; perhaps TRBD2 as D (6 bases). Per germline, CDR1 SGHVS and CDR2 FQNEAQ. Trimming removed 5 bases at V and 5 bases at J, with 27 bases between. The CDR3 has 19 amino acids. The CDR3 bases are TGTGCCAGCAGCCCCATCGGGCTAGCGCTCAAAAAAGGAACCGGGGAGCTGTTTTTT. This codes for CASSPIGLALKKGTGELFF.

On this clone itself: The same CDR3 also results from other DNA sequences found in this sample. The rearrangement links TRBV12-5 to TRBJ1-2; D may be TRBD1 (6 bases). CDR1 and CDR2 (germline): LGHNT, FRNRAP. This CDR3 spans 13 amino acids. Trimming shortened V by 0 bases and J by 8 bases, and 10 bases separated the two germline ends. The CDR3 protein is CASGLVQGYGYTF. The DNA for the CDR3 is TGTGCTAGTGGTTTGGTACAGGGTTACGGCTACACCTTC.

V usage is TRBV18 and J usage is TRBJ1-5, with 8 bases lining up with TRBD1. The V and J ends lost 5 bases and 2 bases, in that order; junction bases with no gene match: 5. Germline V CDR1 and CDR2: KGHSH, LQKENI. The CDR3 runs to 15 residues. CDR3 sequence: CASSSGQGGNQPQHF. For the CDR3, the DNA is TGTGCCAGCTCATCTGGACAGGGAGGCAATCAGCCCCAGCATTTT.

The chain couples TRBV15 to TRBJ1-1; 7 positions match TRBD1. The length of the CDR3 is 15 residues. V gave up 1 base and J gave up 2 bases; unmatched junction bases: 4. CDR1 LNHNV and CDR2 YYDKDF come from the germline V gene (reference sequence). The CDR3 DNA reads TGTGCCACCAGCAGAGTTGGACAGGTTAACACTGAAGCTTTCTTT. This gives the protein CATSRVGQVNTEAFF. The full variable domain, its missing parts supplied by reference TRBV15 and TRBJ1-1, is DAMVIQNPRYQVTQFGKPVTLSCSQTLNHNVMYWYQQKSSQAPKLLFHYYDKDFNNEADTPDNFQSRRPNTSFCFLDIRSPGLGDTAMYLCATSRVGQVNTEAFFGQGTRLTVV.

The chain has TRBV6-1 and TRBJ1-2; no clear D gene. CDR1 is MNHNS and CDR2 is SASEGT in the germline V gene. This CDR3 spans 11 amino acids. Trimming shortened V by 3 bases and J by 5 bases, and 4 bases separated the two germline ends. This chain's CDR3 is CASSEEYGYTF. The CDR3 DNA reads as TGTGCCAGCAGTGAGGAGTATGGCTACACCTTC.

The rearrangement joins TRBV2 to TRBJ2-5; 11 nucleotides agree with TRBD2. The V and J ends lost 6 bases and 5 bases, in that order; junction bases with no gene match: 2. The CDR3 totals 13 residues. Per germline, CDR1 SNHLY and CDR2 FYNNEI. The CDR3: CASSWTSGETQYF. The CDR3 DNA reads as TGTGCCAGCAGCTGGACTAGCGGGGAGACCCAGTACTTC.

The rearrangement links TRBV2 to TRBJ2-7, with TRBD1 matching 12 bases. CDR1 SNHLY and CDR2 FYNNEI come from the germline V gene. J gave up 6 bases and V 11 bases, and 5 bases lay outside the gene matches. This CDR3 spans 12 amino acids. The DNA for the CDR3 is TGTGCCGCCCGGGACAGGGGGCGCGAGCAGTACTTC. It specifies CAARDRGREQYF.

The chain recombines TRBV5-6 with TRBJ2-1, with 13 bases fitting TRBD2. The J segment lost 0 bases and the V segment lost 4 bases, leaving 10 bases of the junction unmatched. Germline-derived CDR1 and CDR2 are SGHDT and YYEEEE. CDR3 size: 19 residues. In DNA form, the CDR3 reads TGTGCCAGCAGCCCACTAGCGGGGGGGCACCTAAGCTCCTACAATGAGCAGTTCTTC. Translated, it gives CASSPLAGGHLSSYNEQFF.

The chain has TRBV27 and TRBJ2-3; TRBD2 agrees at 7 bases. Per germline, CDR1 MNHEY and CDR2 SMNVEV (reference sequence). The V segment lost 3 bases and the J segment 2 bases; nucleotides outside the gene matches: 5. There are 15 residues in the CDR3. In nucleotides, the CDR3 is TGTGCCAGCAGTTTCGCCGGGGGGAACACAGATACGCAGTATTTT. Translated, it gives CASSFAGGNTDTQYF.

J is TRBJ1-6 and V is TRBV7-9; D perhaps matches TRBD1 (6 bases). Germline V gene sequence: CDR1 SEHNR, CDR2 FQNEAQ (reference sequence). CDR3 length equals 16 residues. The ends were cut back, 6 bases at V and 10 bases at J, with 22 bases in the middle. The DNA for the CDR3 is TGTGCCAGCAGTTATACAGGTGGGGGCTGGGGCTCACCCCTCCACTTT. It specifies CASSYTGGGWGSPLHF.

The genes are TRBV27 and TRBJ1-1; possibly TRBD1 for D (6 bases). The length of the CDR3 is 15 residues. Germline lookup yields CDR1 MNHEY and CDR2 SMNVEV (reference sequence). V was cut by 3 bases and J by 4 bases, with 15 bases left in between. For the CDR3, the DNA is TGTGCCAGCAGTTTTCTGGACAGAGGAGGCACTGAAGCTTTCTTT. Amino acids: CASSFLDRGGTEAFF.

This clone was seen a handful of times. V and J are TRBV29-1 and TRBJ2-3, with a tentative D call TRBD1 (6 bases). Per the germline V gene, CDR1 is SQVTM and CDR2 is ANQGSEA. The length of the CDR3 is 14 residues. V shed 4 bases and J shed 3 bases, with 14 bases lying between them. CDR3 in DNA: TGCAGCGTTGGTCCCGGACAGCTGACAGATACGCAGTATTTT. It is translated as CSVGPGQLTDTQYF.

The chain combines TRBV25-1 with TRBJ1-1, with D possibly matching TRBD1 (6 bases). Trimming left V 4 bases short and J 8 bases short, with 11 bases between. Germline V gives CDR1 MGHDK, CDR2 SYGVNS. The CDR3 contains 12 residues. DNA of the CDR3: TGTGCCAGCAGTGCCCTGGACAGCGAAGCTTTCTTT. Protein sequence: CASSALDSEAFF.

This chain uses TRBV27 with TRBJ2-3; 15 nucleotides agree with TRBD2. The germline V gene encodes CDR1 MNHEY and CDR2 SMNVEV (reference sequence). Germline trimming cut 7 bases from V and 3 bases from J; bases unmatched to any gene: 11. The CDR3 consists of 18 residues. The CDR3 nucleotides are TGTGCCAGCACCACACGGGGACTAGCGGGGGGTTCAACAGATACGCAGTATTTT. Protein product: CASTTRGLAGGSTDTQYF.

The rearrangement links TRBV5-1 to TRBJ2-3; TRBD1 agrees at 8 bases. This CDR3 has 13 amino acids. Trimming cost V 7 bases and J 1 base; bases outside gene matches: 2. Looked up from germline, CDR1 is SGHRS and CDR2 is YFSETQ. The chain's CDR3 is CASGQGGTDTQYF. The CDR3 region has the DNA TGCGCCAGCGGACAGGGAGGCACAGATACGCAGTATTTT.

This chain connects TRBV2 to TRBJ2-3; TRBD2 matches 11 bases. After removal of 3 bases from V and 0 bases from J, the junction contained 8 bases not matched to a gene. CDR1 is SNHLY, CDR2 FYNNEI, per germline. The CDR3 is made up of 18 amino acids. CDR3 sequence reads: CASSEDSGTSGSTDTQYF. Written as DNA, the CDR3 is TGTGCCAGCAGTGAGGACTCCGGGACTAGCGGCAGCACAGATACGCAGTATTTT.

V is TRBV11-2 and J is TRBJ2-7, with TRBD2 as a possible D gene (6 bases). Germline V gene data show CDR1 as SGHAT and CDR2 as FQNNGV. The CDR3 is 16 residues long. Between the trimmed V and J ends, which lost 5 bases and 2 bases, there was a span of 19 bases. The CDR3 sequence: CASSRTTLAETYEQYF. The CDR3 DNA reads TGTGCCAGCAGCCGCACGACGTTAGCGGAGACCTACGAGCAGTACTTC.